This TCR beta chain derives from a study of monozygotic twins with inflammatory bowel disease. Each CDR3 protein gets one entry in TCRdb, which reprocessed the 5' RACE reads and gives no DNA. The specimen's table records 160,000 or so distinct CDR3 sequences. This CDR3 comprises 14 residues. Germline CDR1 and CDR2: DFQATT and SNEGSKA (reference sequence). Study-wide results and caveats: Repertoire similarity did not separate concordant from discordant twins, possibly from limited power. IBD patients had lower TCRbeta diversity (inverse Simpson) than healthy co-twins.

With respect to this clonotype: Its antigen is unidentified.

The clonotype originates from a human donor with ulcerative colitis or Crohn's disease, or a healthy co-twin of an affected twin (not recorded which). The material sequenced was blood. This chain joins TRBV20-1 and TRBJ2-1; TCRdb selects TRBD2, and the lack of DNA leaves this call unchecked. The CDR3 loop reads CSAGGRGARFEQFF.